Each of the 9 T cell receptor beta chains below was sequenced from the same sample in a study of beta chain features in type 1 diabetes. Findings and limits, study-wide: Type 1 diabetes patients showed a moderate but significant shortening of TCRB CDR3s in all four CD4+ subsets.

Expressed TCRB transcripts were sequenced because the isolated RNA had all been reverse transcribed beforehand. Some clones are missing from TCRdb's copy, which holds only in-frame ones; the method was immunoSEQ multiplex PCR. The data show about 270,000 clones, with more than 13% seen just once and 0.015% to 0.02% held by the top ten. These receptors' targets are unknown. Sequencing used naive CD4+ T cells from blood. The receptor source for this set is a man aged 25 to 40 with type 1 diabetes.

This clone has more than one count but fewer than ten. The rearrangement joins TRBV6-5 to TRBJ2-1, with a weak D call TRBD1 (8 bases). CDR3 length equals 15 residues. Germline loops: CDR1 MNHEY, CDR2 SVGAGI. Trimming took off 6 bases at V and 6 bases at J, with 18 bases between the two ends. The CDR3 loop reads CASSPGQGGRNEQFF. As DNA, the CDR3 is TGTGCCAGCAGCCCCGGACAGGGAGGGCGCAATGAGCAGTTCTTC.

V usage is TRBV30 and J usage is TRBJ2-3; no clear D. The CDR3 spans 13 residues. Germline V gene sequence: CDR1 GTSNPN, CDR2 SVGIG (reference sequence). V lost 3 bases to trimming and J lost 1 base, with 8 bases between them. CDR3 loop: CAWRISGTDTQYF. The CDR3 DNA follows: TGTGCCTGGAGAATCTCTGGCACAGATACGCAGTATTTT. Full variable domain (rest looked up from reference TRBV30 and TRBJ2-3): SQTIHQWPATLVQPVGSPLSLECTVEGTSNPNLYWYRQAAGRGLQLLFYSVGIGQISSEVPQNLSASRPQDRQFILSSKKLLLSDSGFYLCAWRISGTDTQYFGPGTRLTVL.

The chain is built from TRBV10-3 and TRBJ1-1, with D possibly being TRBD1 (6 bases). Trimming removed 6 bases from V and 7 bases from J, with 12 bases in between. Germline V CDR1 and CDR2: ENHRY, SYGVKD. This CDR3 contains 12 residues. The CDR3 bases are TGTGCCATCAGCCATTTGGACAGTGAAGCTTTCTTT. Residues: CAISHLDSEAFF.

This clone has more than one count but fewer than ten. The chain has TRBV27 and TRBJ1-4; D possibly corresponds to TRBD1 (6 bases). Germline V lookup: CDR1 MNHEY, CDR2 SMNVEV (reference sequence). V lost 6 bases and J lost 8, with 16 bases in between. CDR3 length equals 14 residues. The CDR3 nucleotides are TGTGCCAGCAGACTGACAGGTTCGGGCGAAAAACTGTTTTTT. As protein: CASRLTGSGEKLFF.

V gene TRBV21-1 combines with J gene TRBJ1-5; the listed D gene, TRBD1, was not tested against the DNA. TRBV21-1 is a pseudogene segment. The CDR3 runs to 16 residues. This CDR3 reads CASSPRGGTANQPQHF. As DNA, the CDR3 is TGTGCCAGCAGCCCCCGGGGCGGGACAGCAAATCAGCCCCAGCATTTT.

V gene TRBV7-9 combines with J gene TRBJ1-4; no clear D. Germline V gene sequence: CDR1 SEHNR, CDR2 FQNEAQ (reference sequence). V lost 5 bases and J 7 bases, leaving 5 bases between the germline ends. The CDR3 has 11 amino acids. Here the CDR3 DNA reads TGTGCCAGCAGCCCGGTTGAAAAACTGTTTTTT. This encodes CASSPVEKLFF.

The CDR3 loop is CAGQPGNYNEQFF. The CDR3 DNA reads as TGTGCTGGGCAGCCCGGCAACTACAATGAGCAGTTCTTC. J is TRBJ2-1 and V is TRBV7-8; D uncertain. The CDR3 runs 13 residues. Germline loops: CDR1 SGHVS, CDR2 FQNEAQ.

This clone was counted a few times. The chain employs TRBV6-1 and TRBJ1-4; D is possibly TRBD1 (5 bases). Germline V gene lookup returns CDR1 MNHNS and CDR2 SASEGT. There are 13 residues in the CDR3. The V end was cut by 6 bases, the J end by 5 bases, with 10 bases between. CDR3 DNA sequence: TGTGCCAGCAGCGACAGACCGAATGAAAAACTGTTTTTT. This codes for CASSDRPNEKLFF.

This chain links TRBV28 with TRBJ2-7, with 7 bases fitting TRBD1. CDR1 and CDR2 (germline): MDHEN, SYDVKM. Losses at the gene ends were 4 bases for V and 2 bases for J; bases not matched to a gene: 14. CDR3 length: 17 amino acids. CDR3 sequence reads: CASSSTYGTGDPYEQYF. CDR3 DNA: TGTGCCAGCAGTTCAACCTACGGTACAGGGGATCCCTACGAGCAGTACTTC.